One and the same sample provided the 22 T cell receptor beta chains below, sequenced in a study of shared clonotypes between healthy human individuals. Measured with immunoSEQ multiplex PCR; TCRdb has only the in-frame clones, and not every one. Found here are a few hundred thousand clones, around 96% of them singletons; the top ten hold approximately 0.32%. Sample: memory CD8+ T cells sorted from blood. Subset specified: CD45RO+ cells pooled with CCR7-negative TemRA cells. The receptors come from a man aged 25 to 45 in good health.

The V gene is TRBV5-1, the J gene TRBJ1-6; D gene uncertain. The V end lost 0 bases, the J end lost 9 bases, and 19 bases lay between the germline ends. The germline V gene encodes CDR1 SGHRS and CDR2 YFSETQ. The CDR3 consists of 17 residues. The CDR3 DNA reads TGCGCCAGCAGCTTGGAGTACAGTCTTCTGGGTGGTTCACCCCTCCACTTT. Amino acid sequence: CASSLEYSLLGGSPLHF.

The chain uses TRBV21-1 and TRBJ2-7; the D call TRBD1 from the table was never checked on the DNA. TRBV21-1 is assigned pseudogene status. This CDR3 region has 15 residues. The CDR3 here is CASSNSGTGEYEQYF. The CDR3 nucleotides read TGTGCCAGCAGCAACTCCGGGACAGGGGAATACGAGCAGTACTTC.

The rearrangement joins TRBV9 to TRBJ2-2; D is perhaps TRBD2 (6 bases). CDR1 SGDLS and CDR2 YYNGEE come from the germline V gene. The length of the CDR3 is 16 residues. Trimming removed 1 base at V and 7 bases at J, with 17 bases between. The DNA of the CDR3 is TGTGCCAGCAGCGTATTGGGCGGCGGGATTAACGGGGAGCTGTTTTTT. Its protein product is CASSVLGGGINGELFF.

This rearrangement joins TRBV5-1 to TRBJ2-3; D might be TRBD2 (6 bases). Trimming left V 3 bases short and J 5 bases short, with 16 bases between. The CDR3 has 15 residues. In germline, CDR1 is SGHRS, CDR2 YFSETQ. The CDR3 nucleotides are TGCGCCAGCAGCTCCATTTGGGGAGCGGGAGATACGCAGTATTTT. This gives the protein CASSSIWGAGDTQYF.

The chain joins TRBV6-1 to TRBJ1-2, with 7 bases identical to TRBD1. From germline, CDR1 is MNHNS and CDR2 SASEGT. Trimming took 6 bases from V and 4 from J; bases not matched to a gene: 8. The length of the CDR3 is 14 residues. The CDR3 region is CASSLTQGTYGYTF. Written as DNA, the CDR3 is TGTGCCAGCAGCTTGACACAGGGGACCTATGGCTACACCTTC.

Regarding this clone: Other DNA sequences from this sample encode an identical CDR3 as well. This chain connects TRBV5-1 to TRBJ2-7; 14 positions match TRBD2. V lost 0 bases, J lost 7 bases, and 0 bases stayed unmatched. CDR3 size: 14 residues. Germline values: CDR1 SGHRS, CDR2 YFSETQ. This chain's CDR3 is CASSLGLAGGEQYF. As DNA, the CDR3 is TGCGCCAGCAGCTTGGGACTAGCGGGAGGGGAGCAGTACTTC.

The chain links TRBV9 to TRBJ2-7, with 11 bases aligning to TRBD2. This CDR3 has 16 residues. Germline CDR1 is SGDLS and CDR2 is YYNGEE. V lost 4 bases, J lost 0 bases, and 6 bases stayed unmatched. CDR3 bases: TGTGCCAGCAGCCCTTTTACTAGCGGGAGCTCCTACGAGCAGTACTTC. Translating it yields CASSPFTSGSSYEQYF.

The chain is built from TRBV4-1 and TRBJ2-7, with TRBD1 as a possible D gene (6 bases). There are 15 residues in the CDR3. Germline V CDR1 and CDR2: MGHRA, YSYEKL. V dropped 3 bases and J dropped 4 bases, with 16 bases sitting between them. The DNA for the CDR3 is TGCGCCAGCAGCCAGGGCCCGGACAGATGGTACGAGCAGTACTTC. Translating gives CASSQGPDRWYEQYF.

This clone occurred a few times. The same CDR3 arises from other DNA sequences in this sample as well. The chain combines TRBV2 with TRBJ2-7; D unclear. This CDR3 is built from 9 residues. The germline V gene encodes CDR1 SNHLY and CDR2 FYNNEI. Trimming removed 8 bases from V and 3 bases from J, with 2 bases in between. CDR3 bases: TGTGCCAGCGGCTACGAGCAGTACTTC. As protein: CASGYEQYF.

A single count supports this clone. The chain recombines TRBV7-6 with TRBJ2-2; D remains unclear. Germline CDR1 SGHVS, CDR2 FNYEAQ. CDR3 length: 14 amino acids. Between the trimmed V and J ends, which lost 0 bases and 7 bases, there was a span of 9 bases. CDR3 residues: CASSLAPKGGELFF. DNA for the CDR3: TGTGCCAGCAGCTTAGCCCCCAAGGGCGGGGAGCTGTTTTTT.

CDR3 coding DNA: TGTGCCATCAGTGTTAAACAGGGGGCGAACTATGGCTACACCTTC. Translating it yields CAISVKQGANYGYTF. The chain employs TRBV10-3 and TRBJ1-2, with 9 bases lining up with TRBD1. CDR3 size: 15 residues. CDR1 is ENHRY, CDR2 SYGVKD, per germline. J lost 2 bases, V lost 4 bases, and 5 bases had no gene match.

The gene calls are TRBV30 and TRBJ2-1, with D possibly matching TRBD1 (5 bases). Germline V lookup: CDR1 GTSNPN, CDR2 SVGIG (reference sequence). V lost 6 bases and J 4 bases, leaving 7 bases between the germline ends. The CDR3 is 11 amino acids. Written as DNA, the CDR3 is TGTGCCTGTACAGGTTACAATGAGCAGTTCTTC. This codes for CACTGYNEQFF. Full variable domain (rest looked up from reference TRBV30 and TRBJ2-1): SQTIHQWPATLVQPVGSPLSLECTVEGTSNPNLYWYRQAAGRGLQLLFYSVGIGQISSEVPQNLSASRPQDRQFILSSKKLLLSDSGFYLCACTGYNEQFFGPGTRLTVL.

V is TRBV5-1 and J is TRBJ2-3, with D possibly called TRBD1 or TRBD2 (5 bases each). Per germline, CDR1 SGHRS and CDR2 YFSETQ. The V end was cut by 1 base, the J end by 4 bases, with 13 bases between. This CDR3 comprises 15 residues. Here the CDR3 reads CASSLTGLGADTQYF. CDR3 bases: TGCGCCAGCAGCTTGACGGGCTTGGGGGCAGATACGCAGTATTTT.

The chain uses TRBV7-2 and TRBJ2-3; D may be TRBD1 or TRBD2 (5 bases each). The CDR3 runs 14 residues. Germline assignment: CDR1 SGHTA and CDR2 FQGNSA. Trimming left V 5 bases short and J 2 bases short, with 11 bases between. CDR3 DNA: TGTGCCAGCAGCCGGGACGGCTTCACAGATACGCAGTATTTT. It is translated as CASSRDGFTDTQYF.

This sequence joins TRBV9 and TRBJ2-1, with D maybe TRBD2 (6 bases). This CDR3 region has 14 residues. Per germline, CDR1 SGDLS and CDR2 YYNGEE. V lost 1 base and J 10 bases, leaving 15 bases between the germline ends. As DNA, the CDR3 is TGTGCCAGCAGCGTACCGGGACTCCGAGGGGAGCAGTTCTTC. This translates into CASSVPGLRGEQFF.

About this clone: The sample carries other DNA sequences with the same CDR3. The chain links TRBV2 to TRBJ1-4; D remains ambiguous. The length of the CDR3 is 11 residues. The germline V gene encodes CDR1 SNHLY and CDR2 FYNNEI. Trimming cost V 3 bases and J 7 bases, with 3 bases left between them. The CDR3 is CASSEGEKLFF. CDR3 nucleotide sequence: TGTGCCAGCAGTGAGGGTGAAAAACTGTTTTTT.

V is TRBV5-4 and J is TRBJ2-3; D unclear. Germline CDR1 is SGHNT and CDR2 is YYREEE (reference sequence). CDR3 length: 12 amino acids. V was shortened by 7 bases and J by 9 bases, with 15 bases between the two germline ends. In DNA form, the CDR3 reads TGTGCCAGCTCACGGCCAGGTGACACGCAGTATTTT. Its translation is CASSRPGDTQYF. Filled out from reference TRBV5-4 and TRBJ2-3, the complete variable domain reads ETGVTQSPTHLIKTRGQQVTLRCSSQSGHNTVSWYQQALGQGPQFIFQYYREEENGRGNFPPRFSGLQFPNYSSELNVNALELDDSALYLCASSRPGDTQYFGPGTRLTVL.

The chain couples TRBV7-9 to TRBJ1-3; perhaps TRBD1 as D (6 bases). The CDR3 loop spans 13 amino acids. The germline V gene has CDR1 SEHNR and CDR2 FQNEAQ (reference sequence). Trimming removed 11 bases at V and 0 bases at J, with 11 bases between. CDR3 sequence: CAGRTASGNTIYF. CDR3 DNA: TGTGCCGGTAGGACAGCCTCTGGAAACACCATATATTTT. Looking up the rest from reference TRBV7-9 and TRBJ1-3 gives the full variable domain: DTGVSQNPRHKITKRGQNVTFRCDPISEHNRLYWYRQTLGQGPEFLTYFQNEAQLEKSRLLSDRFSAERPKGSFSTLEIQRTEQGDSAMYLCAGRTASGNTIYFGEGSWLTVV.

In DNA, the CDR3 is TGCGCCAGCAGCTTGGATGGTGCTCCGTCTGGAAACACCATATATTTT. It specifies CASSLDGAPSGNTIYF. The V and J genes are TRBV5-1 and TRBJ1-3; the D is unclear. Trimming took 0 bases from V and 1 from J, leaving 11 bases between them. CDR3 size: 16 residues. Germline loops: CDR1 SGHRS, CDR2 YFSETQ.

This chain joins TRBV5-4 and TRBJ2-1, with 8 bases lining up with TRBD1. This CDR3 region has 14 residues. V lost 3 bases and J lost 5; bases outside the gene matches: 4. Germline V CDR1 and CDR2: SGHNT, YYREEE (reference sequence). The DNA for the CDR3 is TGTGCCAGCAGCTGGCGGACAGGGCACAATGAGCAGTTCTTC. Translated, it gives CASSWRTGHNEQFF.

The rearrangement uses TRBV29-1 and TRBJ2-1, with 7 nucleotides matching TRBD2. CDR3 length: 16 residues. V dropped 0 bases and J dropped 7; count of bases not matched to a gene: 12. Germline CDR1 reads SQVTM; CDR2 reads ANQGSEA. The chain's CDR3 is CSVEDLTSRPSNEQFF. The DNA of the CDR3 is TGCAGCGTTGAAGATCTGACTAGCAGGCCCTCGAATGAGCAGTTCTTC.

The V call is TRBV5-8, the J call TRBJ1-1, with 8 nucleotides matching TRBD1. Trimming at V came to 2 bases and at J to 11 bases, leaving 5 bases not matched to a gene. The CDR3 is 12 residues long. The germline gives CDR1 SGHTS, CDR2 YDEGEE. The CDR3 loop reads CASSFRQGAAFF. CDR3 sequence (DNA): TGTGCCAGCAGCTTCAGGCAGGGGGCGGCTTTCTTT. The full variable domain, rest sourced from reference TRBV5-8 and TRBJ1-1, is EAGVTQSPTHLIKTRGQQATLRCSPISGHTSVYWYQQALGLGLQFLLWYDEGEERNRGNFPPRFSGRQFPNYSSELNVNALELEDSALYLCASSFRQGAAFFGQGTRLTVV.